This T cell receptor beta chain was captured by sequencing in a study of blood T cells in healthy people across ages. Trimming removed 6 bases from V and 0 bases from J, with 14 bases in between. The CDR3 contains 16 residues. Next came a second PCR, run for about 6 to 12 cycles, which used a sample-barcoded 5' primer along with a J-beta primer mix. TCRdb processed the 5' RACE reads anew with MiXCR; each CDR3 protein has one entry. The table records about 800,000 distinct CDR3 sequences, just under 25% of them present only once. These data are also associated with another study on T cells of mothers and their children.

Specimen: blood. This sequence originates from a boy aged 5-17 years in good health. The chain couples TRBV12-3 or TRBV12-4 to TRBJ2-2; D possibly matches TRBD1 or TRBD2 (5 bases each). CDR3 sequence (DNA): TGTGCCAGCAGCTCCGGGACCAAGACGAACACCGGGGAGCTGTTTTTT. Translated: CASSSGTKTNTGELFF.